This T cell receptor (beta chain) was recorded in a study of cytomegalovirus exposure and HLA in healthy donors. The PCR used 60 Vbeta and 13 Jbeta primers. The assay was immunoSEQ multiplex PCR, and TCRdb's table has in-frame clones only and misses some. The data contain 150,000 to 200,000 clones, 70% to 90% of them singletons. Germline CDR1 is MNHEY and CDR2 is SVGAGI. Trimming removed 4 bases at V and 0 bases at J, with 15 bases between. There are 16 residues in the CDR3. The source material was PBMCs. The source is a woman aged 50 to 65 in good health and CMV-seronegative. This chain joins TRBV6-5 and TRBJ1-2; a weak D match, TRBD1 (6 bases). In nucleotides, the CDR3 is TGTGCCAGCAGTTCCCATGAGGGGGAAGCTAACTATGGCTACACCTTC. This sequence encodes CASSSHEGEANYGYTF.